Below, 25 T cell receptor beta chains from the same sample are listed, as sequenced in a study of technical replicates of blood from several donors. Profiled with immunoSEQ multiplex PCR; TCRdb holds only in-frame clones, not every one. The table includes over 55,000 clones, around 87% detected once. Source material: PBMCs. The receptors were gathered from a human donor in good health. Some clones in this sample may be carry-over from other donors' samples.

The rearrangement uses TRBV4-2 and TRBJ2-7; 9 nucleotides agree with TRBD1. CDR3 length equals 18 residues. The V segment lost 4 bases and the J segment 2 bases; nucleotides outside the gene matches: 15. In germline, CDR1 is LGHNA, CDR2 YNFKEQ. CDR3 loop: CASSRTIMTGGFTYEQYF. CDR3 nucleotides: TGTGCCAGCAGCCGGACGATAATGACAGGGGGGTTCACCTACGAGCAGTACTTC.

The rearrangement uses TRBV18 and TRBJ2-2; D unresolved. In germline, CDR1 is KGHSH, CDR2 LQKENI. CDR3 length equals 14 residues. Between the trimmed V and J ends, which lost 1 base and 4 bases, there was a span of 7 bases. CDR3 sequence: CASSPQPSTGELFF. As DNA, the CDR3 is TGTGCCAGCTCACCACAGCCCTCCACCGGGGAGCTGTTTTTT.

This chain connects TRBV5-6 to TRBJ1-5; no reliable D call. There are 17 residues in the CDR3. In germline, CDR1 is SGHDT, CDR2 YYEEEE. The ends were cut back, 7 bases at V and 1 base at J, with 21 bases in the middle. CDR3 sequence: CASGSRRAVRSNQPQHF. The CDR3 DNA sequence: TGTGCCAGCGGTAGTAGGAGGGCAGTGAGGAGCAATCAGCCCCAGCATTTT.

This rearrangement joins TRBV30 to TRBJ2-5, with D possibly being TRBD2 (6 bases). V shed 5 bases and J shed 1 base, with 11 bases lying between them. The length of the CDR3 is 13 residues. Per the germline V gene, CDR1 is GTSNPN and CDR2 is SVGIG (reference sequence). The CDR3 reads CAWSIAVQETQYF. DNA for the CDR3: TGTGCCTGGTCCATAGCGGTCCAAGAGACCCAGTACTTC.

The rearrangement links TRBV30 to TRBJ1-2; D is ambiguous. CDR1 is GTSNPN, CDR2 SVGIG, per germline (reference sequence). V lost 0 bases, J lost 7 bases, and 9 bases lay in between. The CDR3 runs 12 residues. In DNA, the CDR3 is TGTGCCTGGAGTGTATCCGGGAGTGGCTACACCTTC. Translation: CAWSVSGSGYTF.

The chain is built from TRBV5-4 and TRBJ1-2, with 11 bases fitting TRBD1. There are 15 residues in the CDR3. Trimming at V came to 7 bases and at J to 8 bases, leaving 13 bases not matched to a gene. The germline CDR1 and CDR2 sequences are SGHNT and YYREEE (reference sequence). CDR3 sequence reads: CASHWTGGNFGGYTF. The CDR3, as DNA: TGTGCCAGCCATTGGACAGGGGGCAACTTCGGAGGCTACACCTTC.

Regarding this clone: Sequence at one end of the junction differs from germline and may be a read error. V usage is TRBV10-3 and J usage is TRBJ2-1; 11 bases match TRBD2. Germline CDR1 is ENHRY and CDR2 is SYGVKD. This CDR3 contains 15 residues. The DNA of the CDR3 is TGTGCCATCAGTGACCTAGCGGGGGGCGGCGATGAGCGGTTCTTC. The encoded protein is CAISDLAGGGDERFF.

V and J are TRBV5-6 and TRBJ2-7; D perhaps matches TRBD1 (5 bases). CDR1 and CDR2 from the germline V gene are SGHDT and YYEEEE. Trimming removed 2 bases from V and 6 bases from J, with 24 bases in between. This CDR3 comprises 17 residues. CDR3: CASSFKRLGPSSTEQYF. The CDR3 DNA reads TGTGCCAGCAGCTTCAAGCGTTTGGGGCCCTCGTCTACCGAGCAGTACTTC.

The chain employs TRBV29-1 and TRBJ1-1; D ambiguous. From germline, CDR1 is SQVTM and CDR2 ANQGSEA. The V end was cut by 7 bases, the J end by 1 base, with 7 bases between. The CDR3 is 11 amino acids. The CDR3 nucleotides are TGCAGCGGAGGGTCGAACACTGAAGCTTTCTTT. Its protein product is CSGGSNTEAFF.

CDR3 loop: CASSNAGGGRGSPLHF. DNA for the CDR3: TGTGCCAGCAGCAATGCGGGCGGGGGACGTGGTTCACCCCTCCACTTT. The rearrangement joins TRBV21-1 to TRBJ1-6. TRBV21-1 is shown as a pseudogene. CDR3 length: 16 residues.

Note on this clone: Its ends do not fully match the called genes, so a read error is possible. The V gene is TRBV15, the J gene TRBJ1-5, with D unclear. Looked up from germline, CDR1 is LNHNV and CDR2 is YYDKDF (reference sequence). The CDR3 is made up of 14 amino acids. CDR3: CATSRGIGNQPQHF. The CDR3 nucleotides are TGTGCCACCAGTAGAGGTATCGGGAATCAGCCCCAGCATTTT.

The chain combines TRBV2 with TRBJ2-7; 8 bases are a match to TRBD2. Losses at the gene ends were 6 bases for V and 6 bases for J; bases not matched to a gene: 7. The CDR3 is 13 residues long. The germline V gene has CDR1 SNHLY and CDR2 FYNNEI. CDR3 sequence reads: CASRVRSGSEQYF. The DNA of the CDR3 is TGTGCCAGCAGGGTGAGAAGCGGGAGCGAGCAGTACTTC.

The V call is TRBV7-2, the J call TRBJ2-7; 9 bases fit TRBD1. This CDR3 is built from 14 residues. V shed 5 bases, J shed 6 bases, and the junction held 8 bases outside the gene matches. Germline loops: CDR1 SGHTA, CDR2 FQGNSA. The CDR3 nucleotides are TGTGCCAGCAGCCTCCGGGACAGGGTTGGCGAGCAGTACTTC. Residues: CASSLRDRVGEQYF.

This clone has only a few counts. CDR3 protein: CASSSGASGRSYNEQFF. The CDR3 nucleotides are TGTGCCAGTAGTTCTGGGGCTAGCGGGAGATCCTACAATGAGCAGTTCTTC. The chain employs TRBV19 and TRBJ2-1, with TRBD2 identical over 10 bases. The germline gives CDR1 LNHDA, CDR2 SQIVND (reference sequence). Trimming at V came to 5 bases and at J to 1 base, leaving 8 bases not matched to a gene. This CDR3 region has 17 residues.

CDR3 DNA sequence: TGTGCCAGCAGCCCGCTAGCGGGGGGCCCGGAGACCCAGTACTTC. This gives the protein CASSPLAGGPETQYF. V and J are TRBV7-9 and TRBJ2-5; 11 nucleotides line up with TRBD2. The trim removed 5 bases at V and 5 bases at J, leaving 7 bases unmatched. Germline CDR1 and CDR2: SEHNR and FQNEAQ (reference sequence). CDR3 size: 15 residues.

This clone turned up a few times. The DNA of the CDR3 is TGTGCCAGCAGCCCAGCAAGGGAGCAGAAAATGAACACTGAAGCTTTCTTT. Translation: CASSPAREQKMNTEAFF. V and J are TRBV7-9 and TRBJ1-1; D call uncertain. Trimming took off 5 bases at V and 0 bases at J, with 19 bases between the two ends. This CDR3 comprises 17 residues. Germline V gene sequence: CDR1 SEHNR, CDR2 FQNEAQ (reference sequence).

V and J are TRBV7-9 and TRBJ1-2, with 7 bases that match TRBD1. J gave up 6 bases and V 4 bases, and 14 bases lay outside the gene matches. Germline V gives CDR1 SEHNR, CDR2 FQNEAQ (reference sequence). The CDR3 is made up of 16 amino acids. CDR3 nucleotides: TGTGCCAGCAGCTCTAGATACCCCAGACAGGGCCATGGCTACACCTTC. Translation: CASSSRYPRQGHGYTF.

The chain has TRBV7-9 and TRBJ2-3; 8 nucleotides line up with TRBD2. The junction had 8 bases not matched to a gene; V was cut back by 1 base and J by 5 bases. The CDR3 is 16 amino acids. CDR1 SEHNR and CDR2 FQNEAQ come from the germline V gene (reference sequence). CDR3 amino acids: CASSLVSAGGKDTQYF. The CDR3 bases are TGTGCCAGCAGCTTAGTTAGCGCGGGGGGCAAAGATACGCAGTATTTT.

The chain has TRBV11-2 and TRBJ1-1; maybe TRBD1 (6 bases). There are 13 residues in the CDR3. Germline V gene data show CDR1 as SGHAT and CDR2 as FQNNGV. The V end lost 5 bases, the J end lost 4 bases, and 11 bases lay between the germline ends. This chain's CDR3 is CASSVQGSTEAFF. The DNA of the CDR3 is TGTGCCAGCAGCGTACAGGGTTCCACTGAAGCTTTCTTT.

V is TRBV30 and J is TRBJ1-5; 9 nucleotides line up with TRBD1. The CDR3 is 16 amino acids. The V segment lost 4 bases and the J segment 1 base; nucleotides outside the gene matches: 8. Germline V gene sequence: CDR1 GTSNPN, CDR2 SVGIG (reference sequence). The CDR3 here is CAWKKQGAWSNQPQHF. In nucleotides, the CDR3 is TGTGCCTGGAAGAAACAGGGGGCATGGAGCAATCAGCCCCAGCATTTT.

This chain connects TRBV5-8 to TRBJ1-6; 7 bases are shared with TRBD1. This CDR3 spans 13 amino acids. V gave up 4 bases and J gave up 8 bases; unmatched junction bases: 3. CDR1 and CDR2 (germline): SGHTS, YDEGEE. DNA for the CDR3: TGTGCCAGCAGCCGGGACAGAGATTCACCCCTCCACTTT. Protein sequence: CASSRDRDSPLHF.

The gene calls are TRBV4-2 and TRBJ2-7; TRBD2 matches at 11 bases. The V gene end was trimmed by 4 bases and the J gene end by 3 bases; junction bases not matched to a gene: 5. The CDR3 is made up of 15 amino acids. The germline V gene has CDR1 LGHNA and CDR2 YNFKEQ. Here the CDR3 DNA reads TGTGCCAGCAGCCGTCAACTAGCGGGGGTCTACGAGCAGTACTTC. Amino acids: CASSRQLAGVYEQYF.

The rearrangement links TRBV6-6 to TRBJ1-2; possibly TRBD1 for D (5 bases). CDR3 size: 14 residues. Trimming shortened V by 6 bases and J by 8 bases, and 19 bases separated the two germline ends. Germline CDR1 reads MNHNY; CDR2 reads SVGAGI (reference sequence). CDR3 bases: TGTGCCAGCAGCCCAGGATCAGGGTTACGCGGCTACACCTTC. Its protein is CASSPGSGLRGYTF.

The rearrangement uses TRBV7-3 and TRBJ1-6, with D tentatively TRBD1 (6 bases). This CDR3 is built from 15 residues. Trimming took 0 bases from V and 6 from J, leaving 9 bases between them. Looked up from germline, CDR1 is SGHTA and CDR2 is FQGTGA. CDR3 nucleotide sequence: TGTGCCAGCAGCTTAACGGTCAGGGGTAATTCACCCCTCCACTTT. It encodes CASSLTVRGNSPLHF.

This chain connects TRBV19 to TRBJ2-5; the match to TRBD2 covers 8 bases. The CDR3 consists of 15 residues. The V and J ends lost 6 bases and 4 bases, in that order; junction bases with no gene match: 10. Germline assignment: CDR1 LNHDA and CDR2 SQIVND (reference sequence). CDR3 in DNA: TGTGCCAGTAGCCCTCCGGGACTAGGAGCAGAGACCCAGTACTTC. This codes for CASSPPGLGAETQYF.